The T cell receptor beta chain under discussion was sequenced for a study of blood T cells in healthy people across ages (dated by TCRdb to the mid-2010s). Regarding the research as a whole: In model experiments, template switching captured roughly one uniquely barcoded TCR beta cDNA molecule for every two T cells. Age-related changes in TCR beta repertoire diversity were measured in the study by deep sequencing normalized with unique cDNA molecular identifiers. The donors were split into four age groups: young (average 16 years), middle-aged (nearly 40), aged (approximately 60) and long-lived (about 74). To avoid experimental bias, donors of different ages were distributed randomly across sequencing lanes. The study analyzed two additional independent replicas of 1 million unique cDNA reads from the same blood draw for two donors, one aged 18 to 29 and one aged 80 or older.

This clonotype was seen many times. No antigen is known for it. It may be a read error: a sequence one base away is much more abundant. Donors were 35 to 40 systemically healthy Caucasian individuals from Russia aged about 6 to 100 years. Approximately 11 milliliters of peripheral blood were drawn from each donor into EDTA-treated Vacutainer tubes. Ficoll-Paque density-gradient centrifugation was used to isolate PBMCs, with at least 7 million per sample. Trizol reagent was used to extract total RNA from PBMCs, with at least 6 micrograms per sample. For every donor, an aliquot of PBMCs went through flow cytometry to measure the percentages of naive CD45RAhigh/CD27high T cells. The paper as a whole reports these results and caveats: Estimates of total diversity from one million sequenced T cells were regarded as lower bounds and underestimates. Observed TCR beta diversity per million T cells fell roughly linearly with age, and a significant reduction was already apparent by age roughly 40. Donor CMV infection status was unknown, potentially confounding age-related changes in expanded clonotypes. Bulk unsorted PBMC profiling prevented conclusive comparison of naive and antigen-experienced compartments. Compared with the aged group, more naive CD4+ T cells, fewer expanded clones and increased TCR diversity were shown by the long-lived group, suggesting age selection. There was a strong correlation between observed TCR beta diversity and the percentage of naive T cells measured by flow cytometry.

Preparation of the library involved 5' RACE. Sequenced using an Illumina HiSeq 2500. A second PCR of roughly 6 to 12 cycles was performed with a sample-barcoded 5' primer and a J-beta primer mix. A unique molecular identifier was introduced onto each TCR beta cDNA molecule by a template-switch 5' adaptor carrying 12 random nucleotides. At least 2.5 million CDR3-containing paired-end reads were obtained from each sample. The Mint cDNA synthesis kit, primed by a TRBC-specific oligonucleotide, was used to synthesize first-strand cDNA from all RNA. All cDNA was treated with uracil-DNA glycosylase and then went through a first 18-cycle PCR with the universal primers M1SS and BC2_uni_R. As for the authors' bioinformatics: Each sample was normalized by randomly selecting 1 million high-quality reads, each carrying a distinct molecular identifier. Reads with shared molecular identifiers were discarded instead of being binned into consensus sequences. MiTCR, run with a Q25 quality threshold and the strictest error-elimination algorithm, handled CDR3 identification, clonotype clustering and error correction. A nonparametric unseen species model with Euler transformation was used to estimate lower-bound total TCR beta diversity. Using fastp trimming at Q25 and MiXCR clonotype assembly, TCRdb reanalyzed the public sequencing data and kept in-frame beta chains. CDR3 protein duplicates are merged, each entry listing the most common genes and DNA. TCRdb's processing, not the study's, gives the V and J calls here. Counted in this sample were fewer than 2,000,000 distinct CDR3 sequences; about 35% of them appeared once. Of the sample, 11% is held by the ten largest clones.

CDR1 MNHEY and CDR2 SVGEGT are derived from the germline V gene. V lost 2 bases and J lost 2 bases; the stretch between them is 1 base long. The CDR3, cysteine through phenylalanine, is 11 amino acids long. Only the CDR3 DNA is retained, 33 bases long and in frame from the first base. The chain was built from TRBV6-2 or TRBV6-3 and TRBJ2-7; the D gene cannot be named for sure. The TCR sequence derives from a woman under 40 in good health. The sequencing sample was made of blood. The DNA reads TGTGCCAGCAGTTACCCCTACGAGCAGTACTTC. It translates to CASSYPYEQYF.